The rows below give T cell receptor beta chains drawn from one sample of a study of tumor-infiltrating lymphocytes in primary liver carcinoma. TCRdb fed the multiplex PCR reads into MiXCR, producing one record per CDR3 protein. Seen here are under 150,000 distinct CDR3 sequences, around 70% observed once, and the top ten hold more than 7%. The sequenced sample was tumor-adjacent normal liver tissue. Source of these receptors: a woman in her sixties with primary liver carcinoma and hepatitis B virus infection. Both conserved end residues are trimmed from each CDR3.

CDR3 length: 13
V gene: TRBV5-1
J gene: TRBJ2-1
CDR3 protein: ASRTTSGRYNEQF

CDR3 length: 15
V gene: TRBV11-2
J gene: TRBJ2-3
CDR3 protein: AMSLDRLAGFFDTQY

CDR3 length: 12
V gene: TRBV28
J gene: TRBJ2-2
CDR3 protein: ASRAARRTGELF

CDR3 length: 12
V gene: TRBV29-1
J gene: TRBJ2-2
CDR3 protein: SVDAGMESGELF

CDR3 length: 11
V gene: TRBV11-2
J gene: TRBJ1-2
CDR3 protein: ASSPTHNYGYT

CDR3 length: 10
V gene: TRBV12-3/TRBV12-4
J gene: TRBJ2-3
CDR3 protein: ASSWGAISQY

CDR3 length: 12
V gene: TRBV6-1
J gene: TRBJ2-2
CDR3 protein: ASGIGVDTEELF

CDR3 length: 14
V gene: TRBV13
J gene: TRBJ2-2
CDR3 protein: ASGLAREGPTGELF

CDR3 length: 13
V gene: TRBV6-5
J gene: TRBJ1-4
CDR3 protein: TSRSNRATNEKLF

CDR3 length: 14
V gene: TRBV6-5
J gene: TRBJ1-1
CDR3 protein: ASSYDLGYTTTEAF

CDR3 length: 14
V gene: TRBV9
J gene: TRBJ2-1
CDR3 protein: ASSALGQDSYNEQF

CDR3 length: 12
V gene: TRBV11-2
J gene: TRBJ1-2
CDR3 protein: ASRSGDSNYGYI

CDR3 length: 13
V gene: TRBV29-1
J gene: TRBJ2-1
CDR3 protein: SAPSRMVADNEQF

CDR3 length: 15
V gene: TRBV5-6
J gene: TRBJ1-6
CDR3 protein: ASSCRGDLSYNLPLH

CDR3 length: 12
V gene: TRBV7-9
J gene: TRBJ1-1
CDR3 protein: ASSLSRLNTEAF

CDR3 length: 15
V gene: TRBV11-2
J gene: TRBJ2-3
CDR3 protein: ASRSPATSVNTDAQY

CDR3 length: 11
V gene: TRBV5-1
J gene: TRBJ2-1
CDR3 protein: VSSPRVWEEQF

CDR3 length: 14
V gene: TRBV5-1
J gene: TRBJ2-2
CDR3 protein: ASSSLLAGLAGELF

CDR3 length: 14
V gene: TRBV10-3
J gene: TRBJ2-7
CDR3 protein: AISTKLELAGKEQY

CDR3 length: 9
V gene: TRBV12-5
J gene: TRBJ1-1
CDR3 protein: ANGLGGEAF

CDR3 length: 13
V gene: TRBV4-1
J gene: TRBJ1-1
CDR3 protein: ASSQSLRLSTEAF

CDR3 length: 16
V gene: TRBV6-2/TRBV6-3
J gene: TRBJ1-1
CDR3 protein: ASSYLWPGATGNTKAF

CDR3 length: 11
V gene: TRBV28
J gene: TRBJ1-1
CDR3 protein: VSSLKFQEEAF

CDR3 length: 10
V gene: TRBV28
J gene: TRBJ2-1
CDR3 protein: ASSRAGIKQF

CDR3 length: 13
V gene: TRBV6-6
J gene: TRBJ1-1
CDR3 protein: ASSNYREENTEAF

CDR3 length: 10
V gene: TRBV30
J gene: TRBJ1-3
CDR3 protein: AWTTGGNTIY

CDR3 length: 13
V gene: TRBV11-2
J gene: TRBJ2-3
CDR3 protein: ASNSTGGLADMQY

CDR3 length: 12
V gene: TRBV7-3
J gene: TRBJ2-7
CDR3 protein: ASSPGTSGDEQY

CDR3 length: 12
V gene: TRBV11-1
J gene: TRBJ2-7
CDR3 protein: ASSRDSGSYGQY

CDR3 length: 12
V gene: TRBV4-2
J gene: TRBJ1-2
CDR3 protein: TSNQAGEGAGYT

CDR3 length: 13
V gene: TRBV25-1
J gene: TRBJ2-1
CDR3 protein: ASSELGGARYEQF

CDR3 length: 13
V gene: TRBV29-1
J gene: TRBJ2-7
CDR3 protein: SVEEGDRGTYKQY

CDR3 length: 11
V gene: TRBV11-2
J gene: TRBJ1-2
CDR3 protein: VSTNGGGGGYT

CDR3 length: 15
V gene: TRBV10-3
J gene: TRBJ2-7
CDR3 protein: AISGSESQVNTYEQY

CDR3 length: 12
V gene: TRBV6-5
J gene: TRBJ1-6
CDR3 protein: ASSEGRLNSPLH

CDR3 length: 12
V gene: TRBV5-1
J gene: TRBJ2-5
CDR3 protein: ASSLGESQETQY

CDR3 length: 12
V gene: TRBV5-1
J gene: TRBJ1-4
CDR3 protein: ASSLQGTNEKLF

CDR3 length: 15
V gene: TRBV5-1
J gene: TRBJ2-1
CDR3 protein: ASSWGAGYSTYNEQF

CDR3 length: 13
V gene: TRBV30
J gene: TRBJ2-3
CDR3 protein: AWSARQGTWDTQY

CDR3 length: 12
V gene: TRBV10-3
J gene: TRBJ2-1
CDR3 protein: AITPSGDVNERF

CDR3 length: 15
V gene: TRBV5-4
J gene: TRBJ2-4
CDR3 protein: ASSLRGRGGAKNIQY

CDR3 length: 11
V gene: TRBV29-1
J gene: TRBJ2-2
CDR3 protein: SVDGGTPGELL

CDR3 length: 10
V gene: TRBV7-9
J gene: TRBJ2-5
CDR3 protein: ASTLASETQY

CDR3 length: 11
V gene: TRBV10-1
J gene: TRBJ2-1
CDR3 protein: ASSTTGGDEQF

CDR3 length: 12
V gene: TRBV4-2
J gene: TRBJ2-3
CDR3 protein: DSSQVRGIDTQY

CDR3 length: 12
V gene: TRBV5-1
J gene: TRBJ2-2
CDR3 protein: ACKGSLGPGELF

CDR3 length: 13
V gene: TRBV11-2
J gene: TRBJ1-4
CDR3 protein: ASSLVRGTNEKLL

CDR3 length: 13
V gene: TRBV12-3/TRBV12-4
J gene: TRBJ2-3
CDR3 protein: ASIPPGRSTDTQY

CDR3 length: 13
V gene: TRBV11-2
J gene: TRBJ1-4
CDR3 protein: ASNLDGDENEKLF

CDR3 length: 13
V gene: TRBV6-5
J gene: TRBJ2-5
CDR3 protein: AGSNRAGGTGTQY

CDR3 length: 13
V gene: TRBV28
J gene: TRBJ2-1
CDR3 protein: ASSGEMGLGNEQF

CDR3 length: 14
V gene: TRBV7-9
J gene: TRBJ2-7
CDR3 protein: ASSPWDQEVDYEQY

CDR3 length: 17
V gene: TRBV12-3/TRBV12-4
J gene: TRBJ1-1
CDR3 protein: ASTLILLSRRGLGTEAF

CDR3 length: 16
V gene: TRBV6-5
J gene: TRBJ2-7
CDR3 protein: ASSKLPPAWADSYEQY

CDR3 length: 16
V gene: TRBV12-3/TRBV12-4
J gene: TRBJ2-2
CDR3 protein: ASSLGLAVGLRTGELF

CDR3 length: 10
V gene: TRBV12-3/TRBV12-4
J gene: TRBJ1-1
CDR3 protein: ASSNREHKAF

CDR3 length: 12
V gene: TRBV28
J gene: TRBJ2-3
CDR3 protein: ASSSLATADTQY

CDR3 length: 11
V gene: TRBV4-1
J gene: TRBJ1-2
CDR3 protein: ASSHVGGDGYT

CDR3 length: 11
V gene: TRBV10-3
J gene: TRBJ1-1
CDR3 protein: AVTGIRNTEPL

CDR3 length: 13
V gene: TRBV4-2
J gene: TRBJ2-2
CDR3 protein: DSSRGREVIGELF